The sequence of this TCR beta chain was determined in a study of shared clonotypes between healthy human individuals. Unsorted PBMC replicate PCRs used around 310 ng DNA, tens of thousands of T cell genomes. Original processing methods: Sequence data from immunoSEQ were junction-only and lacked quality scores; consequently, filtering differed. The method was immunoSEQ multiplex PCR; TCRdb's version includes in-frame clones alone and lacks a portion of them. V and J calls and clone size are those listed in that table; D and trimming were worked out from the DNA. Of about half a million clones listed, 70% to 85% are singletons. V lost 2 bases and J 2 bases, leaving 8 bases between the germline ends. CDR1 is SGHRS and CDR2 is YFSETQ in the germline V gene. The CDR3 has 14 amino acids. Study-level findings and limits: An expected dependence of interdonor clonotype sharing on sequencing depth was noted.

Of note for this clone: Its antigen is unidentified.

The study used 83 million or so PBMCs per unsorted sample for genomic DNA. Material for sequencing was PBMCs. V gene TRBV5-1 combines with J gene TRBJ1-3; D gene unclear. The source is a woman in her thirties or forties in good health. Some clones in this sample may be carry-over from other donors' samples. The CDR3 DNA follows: TGCGCCAGCAGCTTTGACACCGCTGGAAACACCATATATTTT. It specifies CASSFDTAGNTIYF.